The sequence of this T cell receptor (beta chain) was determined in a study of T-cell memory formation after mild COVID-19. Whole-study findings and limits: CM and EM subsets held most contracting CD4+ clones; EMRA held CD8+ ones.

CDR1 is SGHKS, CDR2 YYEKEE, per germline (reference sequence). This CDR3 region has 12 residues. V was shortened by 1 base and J by 8 bases, with 9 bases between the two germline ends. TCRdb re-called the 5' RACE reads through MiXCR, storing one row per CDR3 protein. The sample lists about 260,000 distinct CDR3 sequences, 15% to 20% occurring once. This clonotype was recorded a few times. Its cognate antigen is unknown. This chain connects TRBV5-5 to TRBJ1-1; no reliable D call. The source of this sequence is a man aged 18 to 29 who had mild COVID-19 (a few samples of this study predate the infection). Cell type and time point are not known. Sequenced input: PBMCs or a T cell subset sorted from them (not recorded which). In DNA, the CDR3 is TGTGCCAGCAGCTTGTTCGAGGTGGAAGCTTTCTTT. It translates to CASSLFEVEAFF.